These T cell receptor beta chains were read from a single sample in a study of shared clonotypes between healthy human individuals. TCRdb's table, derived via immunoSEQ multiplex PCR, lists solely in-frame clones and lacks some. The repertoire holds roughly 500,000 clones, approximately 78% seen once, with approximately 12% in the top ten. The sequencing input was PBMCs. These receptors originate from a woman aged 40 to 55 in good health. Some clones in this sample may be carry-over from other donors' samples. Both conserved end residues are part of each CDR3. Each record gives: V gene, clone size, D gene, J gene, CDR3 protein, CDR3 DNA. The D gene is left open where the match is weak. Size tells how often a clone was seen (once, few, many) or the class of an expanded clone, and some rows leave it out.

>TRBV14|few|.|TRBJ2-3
CASSLTTDTQYF
TGTGCCAGCAGCCTAACCACAGATACGCAGTATTTT
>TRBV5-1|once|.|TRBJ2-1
CASSFDSYNEQFF
TGCGCCAGCAGCTTCGACAGCTACAATGAGCAGTTCTTC
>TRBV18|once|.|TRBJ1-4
CASSPPAGGEEKLFF
TGTGCCAGCTCACCACCGGCAGGAGGAGAGGAAAAACTGTTTTTT
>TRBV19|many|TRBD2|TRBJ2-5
CASSAGLAEETQYF
TGTGCCAGTAGTGCGGGACTAGCGGAAGAGACCCAGTACTTC
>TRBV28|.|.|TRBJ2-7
CASRRGYSYEQYF
TGTGCCTCGAGGCGGGGTTATTCCTACGAGCAGTACTTC
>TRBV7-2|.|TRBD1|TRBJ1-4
CASSLGQQGVVANEKLFF
TGTGCCAGCAGCTTAGGACAACAGGGGGTAGTGGCTAATGAAAAACTGTTTTTT
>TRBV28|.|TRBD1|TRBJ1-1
CASSRDRGTEAFF
TGTGCCAGCAGCCGGGACAGGGGCACTGAAGCTTTCTTT
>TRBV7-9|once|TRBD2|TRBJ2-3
CASSLQLAGVETQYF
TGTGCCAGCAGCTTACAACTAGCGGGAGTCGAAACGCAGTATTTT
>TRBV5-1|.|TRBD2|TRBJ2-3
CASSPGTTSDMQYF
TGCGCCAGCAGCCCCGGGACTACGTCCGATATGCAGTATTTT
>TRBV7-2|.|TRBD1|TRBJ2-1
CASSFSDREYNEQFF
TGTGCCAGCAGCTTCTCGGACAGGGAATACAATGAGCAGTTCTTC
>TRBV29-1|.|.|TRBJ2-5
CSATGTNQETQYF
TGCAGCGCCACCGGGACAAACCAAGAGACCCAGTACTTC
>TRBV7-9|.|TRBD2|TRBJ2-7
CASSLGTSGPNEQYF
TGTGCCAGCAGCTTAGGGACTAGCGGGCCCAACGAGCAGTACTTC
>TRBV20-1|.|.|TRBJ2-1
CSAKLRGEQFF
TGCAGTGCCAAACTTCGGGGTGAGCAGTTCTTC
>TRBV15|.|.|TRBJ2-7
CATSRDRYYEQYF
TGTGCCACCAGCAGAGATCGATACTACGAGCAGTACTTC
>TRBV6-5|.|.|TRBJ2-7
CASSYTGSYEQYF
TGTGCCAGCAGTTACACGGGTAGCTACGAGCAGTACTTC
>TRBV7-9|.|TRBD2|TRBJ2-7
CASSLVLAGGPRQYF
TGTGCCAGCAGCTTAGTACTAGCGGGAGGGCCACGGCAGTACTTC
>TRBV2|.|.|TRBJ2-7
CASTTTGAEQYF
TGTGCCAGCACCACTACAGGTGCCGAGCAGTACTTC
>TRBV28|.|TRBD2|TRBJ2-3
CASSSPREREGRGDTQYF
TGTGCCAGCAGTTCCCCCCGGGAGCGGGAGGGCCGGGGAGATACGCAGTATTTT
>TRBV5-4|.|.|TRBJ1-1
CASSLGLNTEAFF
TGTGCCAGCAGCTTGGGGTTGAACACTGAAGCTTTCTTT
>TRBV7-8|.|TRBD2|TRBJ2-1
CASSLAGSGTARGGEQFF
TGTGCCAGCAGCTTAGCCGGTAGCGGGACGGCTCGGGGGGGCGAGCAGTTCTTC
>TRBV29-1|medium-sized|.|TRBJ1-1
CSAYRDKDAEAFF
TGCAGCGCTTACCGGGACAAGGATGCTGAAGCTTTCTTT
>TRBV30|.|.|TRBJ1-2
CAWSYSVGYTF
TGTGCCTGGAGTTATTCTGTGGGCTACACCTTC
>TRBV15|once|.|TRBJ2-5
CATSRVSETQYF
TGTGCCACCAGCAGGGTTTCAGAGACCCAGTACTTC
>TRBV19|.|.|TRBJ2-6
CASSNGRGSGANVLTF
TGTGCCAGTAGTAACGGTCGGGGCTCTGGGGCCAACGTCCTGACTTTC
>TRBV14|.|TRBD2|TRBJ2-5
CASSTQIAGLTPGDQYF
TGTGCCAGCAGCACTCAGATAGCGGGCCTTACCCCGGGCGACCAGTACTTC
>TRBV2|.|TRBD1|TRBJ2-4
CARTTGGEAKNIQYF
TGTGCCAGGACCACAGGGGGTGAGGCCAAAAACATTCAGTACTTC
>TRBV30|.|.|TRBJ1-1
CAWSSHGGATEAFF
TGTGCCTGGAGCTCCCACGGGGGGGCCACTGAAGCTTTCTTT
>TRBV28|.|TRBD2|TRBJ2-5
CASSSLAGEETQYF
TGTGCCAGCAGTTCGTTAGCGGGAGAAGAGACCCAGTACTTC
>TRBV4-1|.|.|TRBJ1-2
CASRGGGRRYYGYTF
TGCGCCAGCAGGGGTGGGGGCAGGCGATACTATGGCTACACCTTC
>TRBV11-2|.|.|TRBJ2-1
CASSLDRGGNEQFF
TGTGCCAGCAGCTTAGACAGGGGAGGGAATGAGCAGTTCTTC
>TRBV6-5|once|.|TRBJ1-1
CASSYSRGRPEAFF
TGTGCCAGCAGTTACTCCCGGGGGAGACCTGAAGCTTTCTTT
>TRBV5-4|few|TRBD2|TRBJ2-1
CASSSSGSYNEQFF
TGTGCCAGCAGCTCTAGCGGATCCTACAATGAGCAGTTCTTC
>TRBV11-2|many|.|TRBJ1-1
CASSQRITGTEAFF
TGTGCCAGCAGCCAGCGAATTACAGGGACTGAAGCTTTCTTT
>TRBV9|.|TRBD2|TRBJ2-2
CASSPWGGNTGELFF
TGTGCCAGCAGCCCCTGGGGGGGGAACACCGGGGAGCTGTTTTTT
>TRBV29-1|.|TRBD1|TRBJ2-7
CSVHKQGNEQYF
TGCAGCGTTCACAAACAGGGGAACGAGCAGTACTTC
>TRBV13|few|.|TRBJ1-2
CASSLSKGASGYTF
TGTGCCAGCAGCTTATCAAAAGGGGCGTCTGGCTACACCTTC
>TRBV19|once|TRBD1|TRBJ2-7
CASSSQGARLEQYF
TGTGCCAGTAGCTCACAGGGGGCGCGTCTCGAGCAGTACTTC
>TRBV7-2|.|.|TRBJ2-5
CASSLFGGNQETQYF
TGTGCCAGCAGCTTATTCGGCGGAAACCAAGAGACCCAGTACTTC
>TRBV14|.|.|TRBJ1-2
CASSSRGGGRGYTF
TGTGCCAGCAGCTCCCGCGGGGGTGGACGTGGCTACACCTTC
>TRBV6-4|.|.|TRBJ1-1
CASGRGNTEAFF
TGTGCCAGCGGGCGGGGGAACACTGAAGCTTTCTTT
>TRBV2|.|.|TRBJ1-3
CASSELLENTIYF
TGTGCCAGCAGTGAATTATTGGAAAACACCATATATTTT
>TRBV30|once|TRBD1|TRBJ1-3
CAWTTGSSGNTIYF
TGTGCCTGGACGACAGGGAGCTCTGGAAACACCATATATTTT
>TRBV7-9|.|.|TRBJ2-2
CASSLGATGELFF
TGTGCCAGCAGCTTGGGAGCCACCGGGGAGCTGTTTTTT
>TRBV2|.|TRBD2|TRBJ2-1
CASSEHMAGAPYNEQFF
TGTGCCAGCAGTGAACATATGGCGGGAGCCCCCTACAATGAGCAGTTCTTC
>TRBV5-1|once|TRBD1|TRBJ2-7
CASSLSGTETYEQYF
TGCGCCAGCAGCTTGTCCGGGACAGAGACCTACGAGCAGTACTTC
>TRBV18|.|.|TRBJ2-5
CASSLRQDQETQYF
TGTGCCAGCTCACTGCGACAGGACCAAGAGACCCAGTACTTC
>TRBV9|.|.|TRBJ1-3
CASSAEGQISGNTIYF
TGTGCCAGCAGCGCGGAAGGACAGATCTCTGGAAACACCATATATTTT
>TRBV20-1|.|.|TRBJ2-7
CSAPHPYEQYF
TGCAGTGCCCCTCATCCCTACGAGCAGTACTTC
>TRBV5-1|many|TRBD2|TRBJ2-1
CASSYGTTSEQFF
TGCGCCAGCAGCTATGGGACTACTAGTGAGCAGTTCTTC